This paragraph reports one T cell receptor (beta chain). No antigen is known for it. The data belong to a study of T cell responses to AZD1222 COVID-19 vaccine. General study results and limits: Most donors were white British, females outnumbered males, and clonal diversity was possibly underestimated.

The V end was cut by 0 bases, the J end by 4 bases, with 10 bases between. CDR3 length: 15 residues. The germline V gene encodes CDR1 SGHRS and CDR2 YFSETQ. The protocol was immunoSEQ multiplex PCR, while the TCRdb copy is restricted to in-frame clones and leaves out a portion. Here the sample spans under 150,000 clones, 90% being singletons. The TCR comes from an adult who received the AZD1222 COVID-19 vaccine. The V and J genes are TRBV5-1 and TRBJ2-2; D gene ambiguous. Sequenced material: peripheral blood, taken 28 days after the second AZD1222 dose. CDR3 bases: TGCGCCAGCAGCTTGGCCCAGGTGGGCACCGGGGAGCTGTTTTTT. Translated: CASSLAQVGTGELFF.